This T cell receptor (beta chain) emerged from a study of cytomegalovirus exposure and HLA in healthy donors. As concerns this clone: The antigen remains unidentified.

These donors were members of the roughly 120-subject validation cohort, a group separate from the approximately 700-subject first cohort. Study findings and constraints: First-cohort TCR clusters tended to co-occur in the approximately 120 validation repertoires, a later analysis found. Many donors shared some public TCRs, even though most TCR sequences were rare.

The protocol was immunoSEQ multiplex PCR, while the TCRdb copy is restricted to in-frame clones and leaves out a portion. The table has roughly 260,000 clones, about 83% seen once. Sequencing input: PBMCs. The TCR sequence derives from a man younger than 35 in good health and CMV-seronegative.

CDR3 loop: CASSGRDGTNTGELFF. CDR3 coding DNA: TGTGCCAGCAGCGGGCGGGACGGTACAAACACCGGGGAGCTGTTTTTT. The gene calls are TRBV7-8 and TRBJ2-2; tentative D call: TRBD2 (6 bases). Germline V gene sequence: CDR1 SGHVS, CDR2 FQNEAQ. CDR3 length: 16 amino acids. Trimming took off 5 bases at V and 2 bases at J, with 15 bases between the two ends.